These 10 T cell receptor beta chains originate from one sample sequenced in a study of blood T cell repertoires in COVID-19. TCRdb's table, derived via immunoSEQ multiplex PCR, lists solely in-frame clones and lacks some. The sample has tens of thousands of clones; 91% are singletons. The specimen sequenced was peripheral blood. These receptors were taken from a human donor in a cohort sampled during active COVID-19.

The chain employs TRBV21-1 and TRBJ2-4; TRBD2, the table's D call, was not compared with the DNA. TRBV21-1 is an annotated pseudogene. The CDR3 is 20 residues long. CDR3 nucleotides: TGTGCCAGCAGCAAATGGGGAAAAGGCGGGAGGGCTAAGGACAAAAACATTCAGTACTTC. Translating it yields CASSKWGKGGRAKDKNIQYF.

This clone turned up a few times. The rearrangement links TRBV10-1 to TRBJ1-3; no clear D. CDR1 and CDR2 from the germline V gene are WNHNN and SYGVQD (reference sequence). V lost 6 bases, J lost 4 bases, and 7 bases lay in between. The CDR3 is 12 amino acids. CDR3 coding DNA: TGCGCCAGCAGCTCTACGGGAAACACCATATATTTT. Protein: CASSSTGNTIYF.

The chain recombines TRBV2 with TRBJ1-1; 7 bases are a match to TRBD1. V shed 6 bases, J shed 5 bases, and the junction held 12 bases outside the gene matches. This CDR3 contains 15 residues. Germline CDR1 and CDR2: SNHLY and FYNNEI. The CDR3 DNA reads TGTGCCAGCAGACAATCGACAGGGTGGGGAACTGAAGCTTTCTTT. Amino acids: CASRQSTGWGTEAFF.

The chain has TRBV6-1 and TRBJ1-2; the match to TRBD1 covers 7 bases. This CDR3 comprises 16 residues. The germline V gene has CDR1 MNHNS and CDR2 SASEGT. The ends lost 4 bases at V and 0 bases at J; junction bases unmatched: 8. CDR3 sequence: CASSAGTANSNYGYTF. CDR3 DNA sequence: TGTGCCAGCAGTGCCGGGACAGCCAATTCTAACTATGGCTACACCTTC.

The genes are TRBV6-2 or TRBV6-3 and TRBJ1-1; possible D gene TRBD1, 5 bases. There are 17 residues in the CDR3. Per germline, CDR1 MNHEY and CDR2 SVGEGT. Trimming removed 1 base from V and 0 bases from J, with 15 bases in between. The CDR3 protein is CASSYFLMGGVNTEAFF. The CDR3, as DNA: TGTGCCAGCAGTTACTTTTTGATGGGGGGGGTGAACACTGAAGCTTTCTTT.

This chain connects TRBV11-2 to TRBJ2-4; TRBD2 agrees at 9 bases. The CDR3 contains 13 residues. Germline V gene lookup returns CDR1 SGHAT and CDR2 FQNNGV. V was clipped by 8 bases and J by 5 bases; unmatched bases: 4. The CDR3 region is CASGRLAENIQYF. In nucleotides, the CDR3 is TGTGCCAGCGGGCGACTAGCGGAAAACATTCAGTACTTC.

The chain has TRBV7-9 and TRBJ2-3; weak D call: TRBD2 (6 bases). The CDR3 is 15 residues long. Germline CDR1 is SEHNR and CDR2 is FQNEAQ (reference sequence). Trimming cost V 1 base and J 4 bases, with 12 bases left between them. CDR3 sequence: CASSLVGEVADTQYF. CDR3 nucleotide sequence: TGTGCCAGCAGCTTAGTGGGGGAGGTCGCAGATACGCAGTATTTT.

The CDR3 nucleotides read TGTGCCAGCAGCTTCTTTTCAGGCACCACAGATACGCAGTATTTT. Translating it yields CASSFFSGTTDTQYF. V gene TRBV7-3 combines with J gene TRBJ2-3; D unclear. The CDR3 runs to 15 residues. Trimming pared 3 bases from V and 2 bases from J, leaving 12 bases between. Germline CDR1 is SGHTA and CDR2 is FQGTGA.

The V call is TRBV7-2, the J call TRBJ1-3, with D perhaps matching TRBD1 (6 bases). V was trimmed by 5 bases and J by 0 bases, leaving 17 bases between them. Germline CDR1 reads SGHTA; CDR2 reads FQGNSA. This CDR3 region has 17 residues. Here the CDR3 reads CASSPQTGSLSGNTIYF. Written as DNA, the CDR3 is TGTGCCAGCAGCCCCCAGACAGGAAGCCTCTCTGGAAACACCATATATTTT.

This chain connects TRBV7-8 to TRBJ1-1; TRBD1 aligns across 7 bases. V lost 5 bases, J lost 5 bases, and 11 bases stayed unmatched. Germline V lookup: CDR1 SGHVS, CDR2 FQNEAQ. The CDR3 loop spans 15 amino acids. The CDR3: CASSAYRGRGTEAFF. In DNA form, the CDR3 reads TGTGCCAGCAGCGCATACAGGGGAAGAGGGACTGAAGCTTTCTTT. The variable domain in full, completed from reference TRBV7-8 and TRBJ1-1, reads GAGVSQSPRYKVAKRGQDVALRCDPISGHVSLFWYQQALGQGPEFLTYFQNEAQLDKSGLPSDRFFAERPEGSVSTLKIQRTQQEDSAVYLCASSAYRGRGTEAFFGQGTRLTVV.